This paragraph reports one TCR beta chain. Its target antigen remains unknown. No quality values exist for individual bases; no much larger clone is one base distant. This specimen comes from a study of vaccination and CD4 T cells after COVID-19 (dated by TCRdb to between 2020 and 2023). Regarding the complete study: Convalescent patients had a positive SARS-CoV-2 result on nasal swab PCR, and of these patients, several had mild disease and one had severe disease. In the convalescent cohort there were six males and four females, among whom were two Hispanic individuals, seven Caucasians, two Asians and one multiracial person. Two doses of either the Pfizer-BioNTech BNT162b2 vaccine (n=8) or the Moderna mRNA-1273 vaccine (n=2) were administered to participants. Post-COVID blood samples from convalescent patients were collected a median of about 110 days after diagnosis, with a range of roughly 35 to 170 days. Post-vaccine blood samples were obtained a median of approximately 70 days after the second vaccine dose, with a range of roughly 14 to 241 days. Culture stimuli were overlapping spike peptide pools from SARS-CoV-2 and from the common cold coronaviruses HCoV-NL63, HCoV-OC43 and HCoV-229E. In control cultures, a CEFX viral epitope pool was used as positive control, an HIV-1 Nef peptide pool was used as negative control, or no peptide was added. The spike-specific CD4+ TCR repertoire was compared before and after mRNA vaccination in approximately ten COVID-19 convalescent patients and a few infection-naive healthy vaccine recipients.

Points the paper makes about the study in general: In convalescent patients, nearly all vaccine-specific clones (304 of 307) were found to be mono-reactive for SARS-CoV-2 spike rather than cross-reactive with common cold coronaviruses. Among the post-vaccine SARS-CoV-2-reactive clones in convalescent patients, a median about 89% showed up only after vaccination, which suggests vaccine-specific priming. The study included relatively few convalescent patients and did not analyze early timepoints after natural infection. An increase in the median number of SARS-CoV-2-reactive clonotypes from 20 to 25 after infection to 38 after vaccination was observed, but the change was not found to be significant.

The method behind the library was PCR. TCR sequencing of DNA from cultured CD4+ T cells used the Oncomine TCR Beta short-read assay at the Johns Hopkins FTIC core. Genomic DNA was extracted from the cultured CD4+ T cells with the QIAamp micro DNA kit. Oncomine TCR Beta libraries from cultured CD4+ T cells were pooled with unique dual indexes and sequenced on an Illumina iSeq 100. For the original study's pipeline: Non-productive sequences were removed, and CDR3s not starting with C, not ending with F or W, or shorter than 7 amino acids were discarded. Antigen-specific clonotypes were identified with the MANAFEST web application by comparing peptide-stimulated wells with reference and other culture wells. For a clone to be called positive, the clone needed an FDR below 0.05, an odds ratio above 5, and a productive frequency above 0.1% in at least two of three replicate wells. Cross-reactive clonotypes were defined as significantly expanded in both SARS-CoV-2 spike wells and at least one common cold coronavirus spike condition. Similarity between CDR3 sequences was evaluated in R version 3.6.1 using Levenshtein distances (stringdist) and unrooted phylogenetic trees (ape). TCRdb cleaned the public reads at Q25 with fastp, built clones with MiXCR and kept in-frame beta chains. Rows with one shared CDR3 protein collapse into an entry with the most common genes and DNA. These V and J calls derive from TCRdb rather than the authors' analysis. The sample table holds approximately 16,000 distinct CDR3 sequences, of which approximately 53% were seen once. In total, the top ten clones hold around 4% of the sample.

CDR1 and CDR2, looked up from the germline V gene (reference sequence), are SGHKS and YYEKEE. From cysteine to phenylalanine, the CDR3 is 15 amino acids long. Solely the CDR3 DNA is kept, with 45 bases framed from the first base. The germline V end is reduced by 4 bases and the J end by 3 bases; junction bases left unmatched: 10. This sample's treatment or condition label indicates: approximately nine-day PBMC culture with coronavirus spike peptide pools or control peptides (ViraFEST assay). The ViraFEST assay, used in the study, expanded antigen-specific T cells with peptide pools and then identified the expanded clonotypes through TCR sequencing. The convalescent patients' positive SARS-CoV-2 PCR tests were from March to December 2020, which was before the Alpha, Beta and Delta variants emerged in the United States. Each well held 1.5 million to 2.5 million PBMCs cultured with roughly 10 ug/ml peptide pools in IMDM containing 5% human AB serum and about 10 IU/ml IL-2. On days 3 and 7, half of the culture medium was replaced with fresh IL-2-containing medium. After approximately 11 days of culture, CD4+ T cells were isolated by negative selection with the EasySep CD4+ T cell isolation kit. Ficoll-Paque Plus gradient centrifugation was used to isolate PBMCs from whole blood, and the isolated PBMCs were then either used fresh or cryopreserved at -140C. Triplicate wells were generally used for each culture condition.

This TCR derives from a human donor who had recovered from COVID-19. The specimen was CD4+ T cells from blood, cultured in vitro, collected before SARS-CoV-2 vaccination. In this chain, TRBV5-5 is recombined with TRBJ2-7; TRBD1 fits 7 bases in the junction. The DNA is as follows: TGTGCCAGCAGCCTTTCGACAGGGTGGCACTACGAGCAGTACTTC. This gives the protein CASSLSTGWHYEQYF.